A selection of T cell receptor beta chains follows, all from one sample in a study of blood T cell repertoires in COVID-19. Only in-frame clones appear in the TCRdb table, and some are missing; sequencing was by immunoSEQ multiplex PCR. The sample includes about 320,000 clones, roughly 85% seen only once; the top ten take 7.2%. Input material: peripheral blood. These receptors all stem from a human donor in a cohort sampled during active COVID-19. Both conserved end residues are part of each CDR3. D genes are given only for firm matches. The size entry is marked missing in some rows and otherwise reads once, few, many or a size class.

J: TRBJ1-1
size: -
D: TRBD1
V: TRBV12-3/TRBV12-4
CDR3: CASGRGQDTEAFF
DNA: TGTGCCAGCGGTAGGGGGCAGGACACTGAAGCTTTCTTT

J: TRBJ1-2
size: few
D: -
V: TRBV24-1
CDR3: CATSEPRGGTSANYGYTF
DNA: TGTGCCACCAGTGAACCCCGGGGCGGGACCTCAGCTAACTATGGCTACACCTTC

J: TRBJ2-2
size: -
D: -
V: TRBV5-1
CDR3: CASSLTREDRGFTGELFF
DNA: TGCGCCAGCAGCTTAACCCGAGAGGATCGGGGGTTCACGGGGGAGCTGTTTTTT

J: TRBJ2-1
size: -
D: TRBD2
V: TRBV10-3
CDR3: CAIGSSGGLNEQFF
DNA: TGTGCCATCGGATCTAGCGGGGGGCTCAATGAGCAGTTCTTC

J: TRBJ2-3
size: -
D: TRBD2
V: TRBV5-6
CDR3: CASSLGLSLAGTDTQYF
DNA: TGTGCCAGCAGCTTGGGCCTCTCACTAGCGGGGACGGATACGCAGTATTTT

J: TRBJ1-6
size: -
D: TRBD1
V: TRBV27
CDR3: CASSSGTDAYNSPLHF
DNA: TGTGCCAGCAGTTCAGGGACAGACGCCTATAATTCACCCCTCCACTTT

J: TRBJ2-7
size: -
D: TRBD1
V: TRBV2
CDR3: CASSAQGMGFYEQYF
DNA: TGTGCCAGCAGTGCACAGGGGATGGGGTTCTACGAGCAGTACTTC

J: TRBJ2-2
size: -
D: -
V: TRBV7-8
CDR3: CASTGVANTGELFF
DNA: TGTGCCAGCACCGGGGTAGCGAACACCGGGGAGCTGTTTTTT

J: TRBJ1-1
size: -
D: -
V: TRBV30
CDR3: CAWIKGLYTEAFF
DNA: TGTGCCTGGATTAAGGGGCTGTACACTGAAGCTTTCTTT

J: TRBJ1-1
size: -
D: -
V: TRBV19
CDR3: CASSIFLGDTEAFF
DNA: TGTGCCAGTAGTATTTTTTTGGGAGACACTGAAGCTTTCTTT

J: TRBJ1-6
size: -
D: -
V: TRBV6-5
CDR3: CASSQAVAASPLHF
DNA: TGTGCCAGCAGCCAGGCCGTGGCTGCTTCACCCCTCCACTTT

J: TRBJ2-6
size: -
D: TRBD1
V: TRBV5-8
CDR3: CASSLFGRGLSGANVLTF
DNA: TGTGCCAGCAGCTTGTTTGGCAGGGGGCTAAGTGGGGCCAACGTCCTGACTTTC

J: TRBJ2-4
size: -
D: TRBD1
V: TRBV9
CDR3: CASSVAGDRGAKNIQYF
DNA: TGTGCCAGCAGCGTAGCTGGAGACAGGGGAGCCAAAAACATTCAGTACTTC

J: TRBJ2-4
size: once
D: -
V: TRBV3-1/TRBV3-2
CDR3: CASSQLGLAKNIQYF
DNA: TGTGCCAGCAGCCAGCTCGGACTAGCCAAAAACATTCAGTACTTC

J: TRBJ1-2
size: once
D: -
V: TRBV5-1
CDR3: CASSLNKFNYGYTF
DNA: TGCGCCAGCAGCTTAAACAAATTTAACTATGGCTACACCTTC

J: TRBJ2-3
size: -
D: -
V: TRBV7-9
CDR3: CASSLAGAGTDTQYF
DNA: TGTGCCAGCAGCTTAGCGGGGGCCGGCACAGATACGCAGTATTTT

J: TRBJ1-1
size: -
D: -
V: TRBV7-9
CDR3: CASSPSAGTEAFF
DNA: TGTGCCAGCAGCCCCTCGGCCGGGACTGAAGCTTTCTTT

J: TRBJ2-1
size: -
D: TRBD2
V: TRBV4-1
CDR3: CASNIAGGPREQFF
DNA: TGCGCCAGCAACATAGCGGGGGGGCCTCGTGAGCAGTTCTTC

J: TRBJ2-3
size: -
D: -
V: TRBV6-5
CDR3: CASTRGYTQYF
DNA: TGTGCCAGCACTAGGGGGTATACGCAGTATTTT

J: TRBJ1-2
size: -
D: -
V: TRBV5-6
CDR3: CASSLGPDGYTF
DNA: TGTGCCAGCAGCCTGGGCCCGGATGGCTACACCTTC

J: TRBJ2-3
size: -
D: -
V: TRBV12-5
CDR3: CASGLGQAITDTQYF
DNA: TGTGCTAGTGGTTTGGGGCAGGCTATTACAGATACGCAGTATTTT

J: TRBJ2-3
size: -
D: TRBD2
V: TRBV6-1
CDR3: CASSEPSGGRSTDTQYF
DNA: TGTGCCAGCAGTGAGCCTAGCGGGGGGCGTAGCACAGATACGCAGTATTTT

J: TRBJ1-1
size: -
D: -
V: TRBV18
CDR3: CASSPRADTEAFF
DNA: TGTGCCAGCTCACCGAGGGCAGACACTGAAGCTTTCTTT

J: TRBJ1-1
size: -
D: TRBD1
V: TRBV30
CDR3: CASSTGTGTEAFF
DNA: TGTGCGTCGTCGACAGGGACGGGGACTGAAGCTTTCTTT

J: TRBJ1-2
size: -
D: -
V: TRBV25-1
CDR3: CASSGGGAGKGYGYTF
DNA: TGTGCCAGCAGTGGAGGGGGGGCAGGAAAGGGCTATGGCTACACCTTC

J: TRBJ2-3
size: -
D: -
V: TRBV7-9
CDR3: CASSLDRDTDTQYF
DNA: TGTGCCAGCAGCTTAGACAGGGACACAGATACGCAGTATTTT

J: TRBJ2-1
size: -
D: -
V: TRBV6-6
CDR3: CASSPHYSSYNEQFF
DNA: TGTGCCAGCAGTCCCCATTATAGCTCCTACAATGAGCAGTTCTTC

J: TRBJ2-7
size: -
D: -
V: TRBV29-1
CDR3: CSVDSGAPYEQYF
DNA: TGCAGCGTTGATTCAGGGGCCCCCTACGAGCAGTACTTC

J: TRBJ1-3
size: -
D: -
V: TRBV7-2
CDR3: CASSFAPTGPGNTIYF
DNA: TGTGCCAGCAGCTTTGCGCCGACAGGTCCGGGAAACACCATATATTTT

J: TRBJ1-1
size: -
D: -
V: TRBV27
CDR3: CASSTTVWGDTEAFF
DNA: TGTGCCAGCAGTACCACCGTTTGGGGGGACACTGAAGCTTTCTTT

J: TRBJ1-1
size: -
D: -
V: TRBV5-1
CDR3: CASSLVGAVEAFF
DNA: TGCGCCAGCAGCTTGGTAGGGGCGGTTGAAGCTTTCTTT

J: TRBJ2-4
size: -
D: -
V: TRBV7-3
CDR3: CASSTGLFIQYF
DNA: TGTGCCAGCAGCACGGGACTGTTTATTCAGTACTTC

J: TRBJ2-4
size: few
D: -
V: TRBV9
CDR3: CASSVGSEHKNIQYF
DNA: TGTGCCAGCAGCGTCGGGTCGGAACACAAAAACATTCAGTACTTC

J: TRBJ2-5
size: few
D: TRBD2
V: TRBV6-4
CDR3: CASSRTSGAQETQYF
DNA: TGTGCCAGCAGTCGAACTAGCGGGGCTCAAGAGACCCAGTACTTC

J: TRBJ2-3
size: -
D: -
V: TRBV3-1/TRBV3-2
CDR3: CASSRGGLSHTQYF
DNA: TGTGCCAGCAGCCGAGGCGGACTATCCCATACGCAGTATTTT

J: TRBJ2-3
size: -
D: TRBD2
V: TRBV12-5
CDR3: CASGFRDYTDTQYF
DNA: TGTGCTAGTGGTTTTCGGGACTACACAGATACGCAGTATTTT

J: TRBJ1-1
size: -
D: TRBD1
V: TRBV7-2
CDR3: CASSLAFGTGGYSNTEAFF
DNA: TGTGCCAGCAGCTTAGCGTTCGGTACAGGGGGCTACTCAAACACTGAAGCTTTCTTT

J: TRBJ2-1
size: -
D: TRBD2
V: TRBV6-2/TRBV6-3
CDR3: CASSYTPGGPEVGEQFF
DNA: TGTGCCAGCAGTTACACGCCGGGGGGGCCAGAGGTAGGTGAGCAGTTCTTC

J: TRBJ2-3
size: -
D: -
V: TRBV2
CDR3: CASSWDTVDTDTQYF
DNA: TGTGCCAGCAGTTGGGACACTGTGGACACAGATACGCAGTATTTT

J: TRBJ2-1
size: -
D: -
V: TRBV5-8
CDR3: CASSGSGFYNEQFF
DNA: TGTGCCAGCAGCGGGTCGGGGTTTTACAATGAGCAGTTCTTC

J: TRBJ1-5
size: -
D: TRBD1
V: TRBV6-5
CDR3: CASSTQGGQPQHF
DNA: TGTGCCAGCAGTACCCAGGGGGGACAGCCCCAGCATTTT

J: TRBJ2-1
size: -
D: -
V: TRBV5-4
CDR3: CASSLGQVQIDEQFF
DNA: TGTGCCAGCAGCTTGGGTCAGGTTCAGATCGATGAGCAGTTCTTC

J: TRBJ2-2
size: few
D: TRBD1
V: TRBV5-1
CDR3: CASRLGGSGTGELFF
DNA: TGCGCCAGCAGGTTAGGGGGCTCGGGCACCGGGGAGCTGTTTTTT

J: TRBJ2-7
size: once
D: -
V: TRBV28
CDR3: CASSRAPYEQYF
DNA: TGTGCCAGCAGCAGGGCCCCCTACGAGCAGTACTTC

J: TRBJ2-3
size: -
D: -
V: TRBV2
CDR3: CASSEGYTDTQYF
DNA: TGTGCCAGCAGTGAGGGCTACACAGATACGCAGTATTTT

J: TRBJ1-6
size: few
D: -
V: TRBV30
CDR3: CAWTSALSYSPLHF
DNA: TGTGCCTGGACCAGCGCCTTATCCTATTCACCCCTCCACTTT

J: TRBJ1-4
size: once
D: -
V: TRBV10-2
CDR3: CASSESNPLREGRANEKLFF
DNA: TGCGCCAGCAGTGAGTCTAACCCTTTACGGGAGGGGAGGGCTAATGAAAAACTGTTTTTT

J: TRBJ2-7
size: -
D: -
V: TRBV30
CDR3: CAWTKQGGIEQYF
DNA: TGTGCCTGGACCAAACAGGGAGGGATCGAGCAGTACTTC

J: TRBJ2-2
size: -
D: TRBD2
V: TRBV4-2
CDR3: CASSRLAGGTGELFF
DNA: TGTGCCAGCAGCCGACTAGCGGGGGGGACCGGGGAGCTGTTTTTT

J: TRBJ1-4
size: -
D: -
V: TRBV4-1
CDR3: CASSQDSARNEKLFF
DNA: TGCGCCAGCAGCCAAGATAGTGCGAGGAATGAAAAACTGTTTTTT

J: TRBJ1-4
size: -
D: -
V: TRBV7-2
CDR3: CASSLGRGNEKLFF
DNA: TGTGCCAGCAGCTTAGGAAGGGGAAATGAAAAACTGTTTTTT

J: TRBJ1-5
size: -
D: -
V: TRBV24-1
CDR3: CATSENGVPQHF
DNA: TGTGCCACCAGTGAGAACGGAGTGCCCCAGCATTTT

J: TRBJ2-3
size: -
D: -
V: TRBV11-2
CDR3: CASSFPRERPSQSTDTQYF
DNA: TGTGCCAGCAGCTTTCCCCGGGAGAGACCTTCCCAGAGCACAGATACGCAGTATTTT